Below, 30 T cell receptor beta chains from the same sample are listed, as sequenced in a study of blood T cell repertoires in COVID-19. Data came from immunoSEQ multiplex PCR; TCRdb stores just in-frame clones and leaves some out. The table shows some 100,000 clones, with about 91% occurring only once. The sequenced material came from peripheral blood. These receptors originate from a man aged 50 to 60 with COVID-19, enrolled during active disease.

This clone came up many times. The CDR3 spells CASSVLAGNTEAFF. CDR3 bases: TGTGCCAGCAGCGTATTGGCTGGTAACACTGAAGCTTTCTTT. V usage is TRBV9 and J usage is TRBJ1-1; D gene ambiguous. V was pared by 1 base and J by 2 bases, with 9 bases between. This CDR3 contains 14 residues. The germline V gene has CDR1 SGDLS and CDR2 YYNGEE.

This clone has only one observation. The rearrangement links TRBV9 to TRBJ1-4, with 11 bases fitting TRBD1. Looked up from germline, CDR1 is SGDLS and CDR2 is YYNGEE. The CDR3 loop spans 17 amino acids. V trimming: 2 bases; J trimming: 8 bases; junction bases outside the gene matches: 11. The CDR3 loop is CASSVSGTGGLVEKLFF. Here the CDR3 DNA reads TGTGCCAGCAGCGTCTCCGGGACAGGGGGTTTAGTAGAAAAACTGTTTTTT.

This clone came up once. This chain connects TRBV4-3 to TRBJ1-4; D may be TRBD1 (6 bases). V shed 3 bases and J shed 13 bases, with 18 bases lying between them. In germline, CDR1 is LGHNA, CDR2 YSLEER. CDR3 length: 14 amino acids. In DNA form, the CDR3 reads TGCGCCAGCAGCCAGGCCGGTAGGGGGTTCAGACTGTTTTTT. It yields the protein CASSQAGRGFRLFF.

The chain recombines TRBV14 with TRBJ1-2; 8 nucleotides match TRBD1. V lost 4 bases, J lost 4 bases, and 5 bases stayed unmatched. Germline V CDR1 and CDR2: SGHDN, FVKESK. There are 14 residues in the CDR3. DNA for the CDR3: TGTGCCAGCAGCCTTGACAGGGGCGCCTATGGCTACACCTTC. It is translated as CASSLDRGAYGYTF. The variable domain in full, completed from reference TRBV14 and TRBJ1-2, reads EAGVTQFPSHSVIEKGQTVTLRCDPISGHDNLYWYRRVMGKEIKFLLHFVKESKQDESGMPNNRFLAERTGGTYSTLKVQPAELEDSGVYFCASSLDRGAYGYTFGSGTRLTVV.

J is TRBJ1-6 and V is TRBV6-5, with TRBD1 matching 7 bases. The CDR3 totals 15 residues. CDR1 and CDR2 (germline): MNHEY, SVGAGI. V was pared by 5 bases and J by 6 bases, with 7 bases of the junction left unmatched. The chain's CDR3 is CASSTDRVSNSPLHF. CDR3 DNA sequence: TGTGCCAGCAGTACCGACAGGGTTTCTAATTCACCCCTCCACTTT.

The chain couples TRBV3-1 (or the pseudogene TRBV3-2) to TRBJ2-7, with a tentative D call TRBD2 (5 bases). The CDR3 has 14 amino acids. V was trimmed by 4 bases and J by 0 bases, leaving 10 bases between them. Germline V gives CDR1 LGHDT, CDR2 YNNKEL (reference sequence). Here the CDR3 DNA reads TGTGCCAGCAGCCCTCAACGGGACTCCTACGAGCAGTACTTC. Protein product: CASSPQRDSYEQYF.

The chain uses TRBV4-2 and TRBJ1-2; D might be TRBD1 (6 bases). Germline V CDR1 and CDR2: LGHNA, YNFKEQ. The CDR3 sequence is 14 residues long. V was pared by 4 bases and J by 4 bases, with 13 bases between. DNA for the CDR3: TGTGCCAGCAGCCCCCGAGGGGGGGTCTATGGCTACACCTTC. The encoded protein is CASSPRGGVYGYTF.

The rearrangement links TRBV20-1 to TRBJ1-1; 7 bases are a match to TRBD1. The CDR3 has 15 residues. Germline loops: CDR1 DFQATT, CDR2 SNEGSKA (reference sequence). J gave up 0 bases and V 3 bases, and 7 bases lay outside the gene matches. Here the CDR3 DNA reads TGCAGTGCTAGTCAGTCCGGGACAGTGAACACTGAAGCTTTCTTT. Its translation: CSASQSGTVNTEAFF.

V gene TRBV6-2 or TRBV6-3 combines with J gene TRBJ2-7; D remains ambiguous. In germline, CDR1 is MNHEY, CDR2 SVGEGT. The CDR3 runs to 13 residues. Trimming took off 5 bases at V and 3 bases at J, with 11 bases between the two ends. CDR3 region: CASSIGRRYEQYF. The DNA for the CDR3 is TGTGCCAGCAGTATTGGGCGCCGCTACGAGCAGTACTTC.

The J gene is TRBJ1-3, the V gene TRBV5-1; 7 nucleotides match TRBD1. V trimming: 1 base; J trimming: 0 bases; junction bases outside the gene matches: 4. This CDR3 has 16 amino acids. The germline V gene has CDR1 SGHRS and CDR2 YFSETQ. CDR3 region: CASSLPDRASGNTIYF. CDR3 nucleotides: TGCGCCAGCAGCTTGCCTGACAGGGCCTCTGGAAACACCATATATTTT.

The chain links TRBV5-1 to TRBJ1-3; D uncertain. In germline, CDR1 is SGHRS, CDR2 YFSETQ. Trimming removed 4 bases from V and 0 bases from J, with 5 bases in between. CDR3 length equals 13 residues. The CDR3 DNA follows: TGCGCCAGCAGCACAATCTCTGGAAACACCATATATTTT. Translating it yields CASSTISGNTIYF.

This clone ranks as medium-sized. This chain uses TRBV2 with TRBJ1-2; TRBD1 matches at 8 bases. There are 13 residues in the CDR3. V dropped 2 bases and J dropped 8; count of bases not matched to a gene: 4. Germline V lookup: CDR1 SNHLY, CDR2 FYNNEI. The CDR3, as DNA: TGTGCCAGCAGTGAACACAGGGGGGGAGGCTACACCTTC. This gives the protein CASSEHRGGGYTF. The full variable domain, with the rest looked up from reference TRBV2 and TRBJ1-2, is EPEVTQTPSHQVTQMGQEVILRCVPISNHLYFYWYRQILGQKVEFLVSFYNNEISEKSEIFDDQFSVERPDGSNFTLKIRSTKLEDSAMYFCASSEHRGGGYTFGSGTRLTVV.

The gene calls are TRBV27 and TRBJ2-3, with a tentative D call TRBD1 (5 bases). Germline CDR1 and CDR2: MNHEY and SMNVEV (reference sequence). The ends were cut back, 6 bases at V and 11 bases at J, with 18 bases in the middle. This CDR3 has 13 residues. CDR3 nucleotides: TGTGCCAGCAGCTCCGGACAACGGGTCCGGCAGTATTTT. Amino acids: CASSSGQRVRQYF.

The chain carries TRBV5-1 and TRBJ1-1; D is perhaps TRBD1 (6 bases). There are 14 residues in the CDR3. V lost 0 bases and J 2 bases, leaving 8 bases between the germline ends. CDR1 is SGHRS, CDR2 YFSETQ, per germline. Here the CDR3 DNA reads TGCGCCAGCAGCTTGGAGGGACAAAACACTGAAGCTTTCTTT. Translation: CASSLEGQNTEAFF.

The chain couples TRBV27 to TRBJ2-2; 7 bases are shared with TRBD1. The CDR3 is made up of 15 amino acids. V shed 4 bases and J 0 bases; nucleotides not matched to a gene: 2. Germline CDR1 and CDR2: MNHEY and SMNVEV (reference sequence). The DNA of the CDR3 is TGTGCCAGCAGTTCGGGACAGTCGAACACCGGGGAGCTGTTTTTT. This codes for CASSSGQSNTGELFF.

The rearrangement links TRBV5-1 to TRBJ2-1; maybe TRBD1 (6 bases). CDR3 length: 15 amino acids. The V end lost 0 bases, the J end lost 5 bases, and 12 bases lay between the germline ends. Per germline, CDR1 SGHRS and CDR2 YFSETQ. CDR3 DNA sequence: TGCGCCAGCAGCTTGGAAAGGACAGCCAACAATGAGCAGTTCTTC. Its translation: CASSLERTANNEQFF.

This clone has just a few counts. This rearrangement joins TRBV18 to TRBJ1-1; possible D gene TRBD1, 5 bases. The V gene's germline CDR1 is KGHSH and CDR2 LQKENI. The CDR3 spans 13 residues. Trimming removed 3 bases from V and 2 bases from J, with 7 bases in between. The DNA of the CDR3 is TGTGCCAGCTCACCGACAGTAAACACTGAAGCTTTCTTT. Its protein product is CASSPTVNTEAFF.

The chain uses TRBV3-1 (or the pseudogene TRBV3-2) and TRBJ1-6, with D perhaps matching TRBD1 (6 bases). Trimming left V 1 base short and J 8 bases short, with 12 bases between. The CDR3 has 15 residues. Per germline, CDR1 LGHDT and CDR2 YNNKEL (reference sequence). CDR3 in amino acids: CASSQVGARDSPLHF. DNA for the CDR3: TGTGCCAGCAGCCAAGTGGGGGCGAGGGATTCACCCCTCCACTTT.

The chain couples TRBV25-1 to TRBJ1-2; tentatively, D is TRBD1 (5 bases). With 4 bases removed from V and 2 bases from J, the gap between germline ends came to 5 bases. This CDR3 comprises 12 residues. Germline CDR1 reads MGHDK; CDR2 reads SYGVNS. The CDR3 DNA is TGTGCCAGCAGTGCAGGGAACTATGGCTACACCTTC. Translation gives CASSAGNYGYTF.

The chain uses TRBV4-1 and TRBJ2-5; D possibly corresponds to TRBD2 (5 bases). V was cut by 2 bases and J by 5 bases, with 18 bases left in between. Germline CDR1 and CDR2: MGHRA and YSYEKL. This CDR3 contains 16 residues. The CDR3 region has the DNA TGCGCCAGCAGCCAATTCTTTAGGGCGGGTCCCGAGACCCAGTACTTC. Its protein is CASSQFFRAGPETQYF.

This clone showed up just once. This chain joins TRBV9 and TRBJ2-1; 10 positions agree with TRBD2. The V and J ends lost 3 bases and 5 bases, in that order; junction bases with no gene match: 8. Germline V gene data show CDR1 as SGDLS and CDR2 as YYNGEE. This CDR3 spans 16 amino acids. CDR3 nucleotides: TGTGCCAGCAGCGGCCATACTAGCGGGGTTAACAATGAGCAGTTCTTC. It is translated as CASSGHTSGVNNEQFF.

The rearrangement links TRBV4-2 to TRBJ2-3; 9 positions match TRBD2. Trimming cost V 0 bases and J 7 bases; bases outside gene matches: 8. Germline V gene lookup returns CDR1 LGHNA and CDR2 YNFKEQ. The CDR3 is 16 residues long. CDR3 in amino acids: CASSQEERGAVNTQYF. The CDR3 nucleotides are TGTGCCAGCAGCCAAGAGGAGCGGGGGGCCGTCAATACGCAGTATTTT.

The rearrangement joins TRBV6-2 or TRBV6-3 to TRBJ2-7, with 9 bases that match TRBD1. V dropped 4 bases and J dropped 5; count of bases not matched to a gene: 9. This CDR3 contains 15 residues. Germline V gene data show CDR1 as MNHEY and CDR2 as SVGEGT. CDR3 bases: TGTGCCAGCAGTTGGGGACAGGGAAAGGCCAACGAGCAGTACTTC. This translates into CASSWGQGKANEQYF.

CDR3 in amino acids: CASSARILAGGPDEQFF. The CDR3 coding sequence is TGCGCCAGCAGCGCAAGAATACTAGCGGGGGGGCCCGATGAGCAGTTCTTC. The chain recombines TRBV5-1 with TRBJ2-1, with 13 bases that match TRBD2. In germline, CDR1 is SGHRS, CDR2 YFSETQ. The CDR3 runs 17 residues. Trimming cost V 4 bases and J 8 bases; bases outside gene matches: 12.

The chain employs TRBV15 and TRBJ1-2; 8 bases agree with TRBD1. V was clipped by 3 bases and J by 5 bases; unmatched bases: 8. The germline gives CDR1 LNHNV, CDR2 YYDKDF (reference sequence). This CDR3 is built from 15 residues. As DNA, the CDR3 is TGTGCCACCAGCAGGCCAGGGGGCGCGGTATATGGCTACACCTTC. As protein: CATSRPGGAVYGYTF.

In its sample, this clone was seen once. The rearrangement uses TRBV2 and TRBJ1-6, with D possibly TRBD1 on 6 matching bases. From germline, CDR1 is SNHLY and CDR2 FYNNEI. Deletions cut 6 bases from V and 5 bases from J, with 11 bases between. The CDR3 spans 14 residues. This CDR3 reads CASSGTRNNSPLHF. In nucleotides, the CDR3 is TGTGCCAGCAGCGGGACAAGAAATAATTCACCCCTCCACTTT. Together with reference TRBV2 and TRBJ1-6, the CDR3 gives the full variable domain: EPEVTQTPSHQVTQMGQEVILRCVPISNHLYFYWYRQILGQKVEFLVSFYNNEISEKSEIFDDQFSVERPDGSNFTLKIRSTKLEDSAMYFCASSGTRNNSPLHFGNGTRLTVT.

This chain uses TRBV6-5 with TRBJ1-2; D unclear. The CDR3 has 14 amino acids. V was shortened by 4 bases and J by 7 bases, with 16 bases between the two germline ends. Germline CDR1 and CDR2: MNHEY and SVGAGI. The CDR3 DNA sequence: TGTGCCAGCAGTTTAAGACGGGAGGGCCGTGGCTACACCTTC. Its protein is CASSLRREGRGYTF.

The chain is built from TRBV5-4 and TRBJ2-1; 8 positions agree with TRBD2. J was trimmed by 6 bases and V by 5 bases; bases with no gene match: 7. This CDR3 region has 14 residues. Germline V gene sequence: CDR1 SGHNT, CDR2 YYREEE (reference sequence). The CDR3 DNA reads TGTGCCAGCAGGTCGCGGGGGGCGTCCAATGAGCAGTTCTTC. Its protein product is CASRSRGASNEQFF.

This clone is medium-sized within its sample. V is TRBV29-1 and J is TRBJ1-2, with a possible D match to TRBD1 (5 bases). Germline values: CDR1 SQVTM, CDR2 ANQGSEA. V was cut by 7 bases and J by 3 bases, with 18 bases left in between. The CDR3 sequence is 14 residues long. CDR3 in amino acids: CSAQAGGRDYGYTF. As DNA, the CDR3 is TGCAGCGCCCAGGCGGGGGGACGAGACTATGGCTACACCTTC. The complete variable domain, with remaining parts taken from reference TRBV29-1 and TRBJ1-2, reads SAVISQKPSRDICQRGTSLTIQCQVDSQVTMMFWYRQQPGQSLTLIATANQGSEATYESGFVIDKFPISRPNLTFSTLTVSNMSPEDSSIYLCSAQAGGRDYGYTFGSGTRLTVV.

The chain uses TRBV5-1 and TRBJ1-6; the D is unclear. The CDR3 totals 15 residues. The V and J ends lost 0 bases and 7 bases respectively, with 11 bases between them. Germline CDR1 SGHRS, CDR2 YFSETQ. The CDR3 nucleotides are TGCGCCAGCAGCTTGGATCTGGGAGGCAATTCACCCCTCCACTTT. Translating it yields CASSLDLGGNSPLHF.